Shown below are 20 T cell receptor beta chains from a single sample sequenced in a study of blood T cell repertoires in COVID-19. Sequenced by immunoSEQ multiplex PCR; TCRdb stores in-frame clones only, minus some. The repertoire holds 110,000 to 150,000 clones, with around 89% as singletons. The sample comprised peripheral blood. Source of these receptors: a man in his sixties with active or convalescent COVID-19.

The V and J genes are TRBV5-1 and TRBJ2-6; no reliable D call. V lost 0 bases and J 0 bases, leaving 13 bases between the germline ends. The germline CDR1 and CDR2 sequences are SGHRS and YFSETQ. CDR3 length: 18 residues. CDR3 sequence: CASSLETSLGSGANVLTF. The DNA for the CDR3 is TGCGCCAGCAGCTTGGAGACTTCTTTAGGCTCTGGGGCCAACGTCCTGACTTTC.

The chain recombines TRBV18 with TRBJ2-5, with 8 bases that match TRBD1. Germline CDR1 reads KGHSH; CDR2 reads LQKENI. After removal of 1 base from V and 0 bases from J, the junction contained 13 bases not matched to a gene. CDR3 length: 19 residues. CDR3 in DNA: TGTGCCAGCTCACCACGGACAGGGTCCCGGAGGGGGTACCAAGAGACCCAGTACTTC. Amino acid sequence: CASSPRTGSRRGYQETQYF.

The chain carries TRBV4-3 and TRBJ2-3; 12 bases are a match to TRBD1. The CDR3 loop spans 20 amino acids. The germline CDR1 and CDR2 sequences are LGHNA and YSLEER. The V gene end was trimmed by 0 bases and the J gene end by 3 bases; junction bases not matched to a gene: 13. CDR3 bases: TGCGCCAGCAGCCAAGAATTCCCCCCGGGACAGGGGGCGAGAACAGATACGCAGTATTTT. As protein: CASSQEFPPGQGARTDTQYF.

The chain uses TRBV28 and TRBJ1-2; TRBD1 matches at 10 bases. The CDR3 contains 14 residues. V shed 4 bases and J 5 bases; nucleotides not matched to a gene: 4. Germline V lookup: CDR1 MDHEN, CDR2 SYDVKM. The CDR3 here is CASSSDRGRYGYTF. The CDR3 DNA reads as TGTGCCAGCAGTTCGGACAGGGGGAGGTATGGCTACACCTTC.

The V and J genes are TRBV5-4 and TRBJ2-2; D possibly corresponds to TRBD1 (6 bases). The CDR3 has 16 amino acids. Germline-derived CDR1 and CDR2 are SGHNT and YYREEE (reference sequence). Trimming stripped 0 bases from V and 2 bases from J, with 11 bases between. Written as DNA, the CDR3 is TGTGCCAGCAGCTTGGGTGCAGGGGATAACACCGGGGAGCTGTTTTTT. Protein: CASSLGAGDNTGELFF.

The chain employs TRBV7-3 and TRBJ2-7; TRBD2 might be the D (5 bases). The germline V gene has CDR1 SGHTA and CDR2 FQGTGA. CDR3 length: 15 amino acids. V was trimmed by 3 bases and J by 5 bases, leaving 17 bases between them. CDR3 protein: CASSFATRIPNEQYF. Written as DNA, the CDR3 is TGTGCCAGCAGCTTCGCCACTAGAATACCTAACGAGCAGTACTTC.

This chain uses TRBV5-1 with TRBJ1-2; no definite D call. V was shortened by 0 bases and J by 7 bases, with 19 bases between the two germline ends. CDR3 size: 16 residues. Germline CDR1 is SGHRS and CDR2 is YFSETQ. DNA of the CDR3: TGCGCCAGCAGCTTGGCCGGAGAGGAGGAGTTCTCTGGCTACACCTTC. Translating it yields CASSLAGEEEFSGYTF.

In its sample, this clone was seen once. The chain joins TRBV4-1 to TRBJ2-5; D not certain. The CDR3 is made up of 17 amino acids. Trimming stripped 3 bases from V and 2 bases from J, with 19 bases between. The germline CDR1 and CDR2 sequences are MGHRA and YSYEKL. Here the CDR3 DNA reads TGCGCCAGCAGCCAGCCACGACTCGCCCTTCTACAAGAGACCCAGTACTTC. The encoded protein is CASSQPRLALLQETQYF.

This clone was seen a few times. The V call is TRBV5-1, the J call TRBJ1-4; the D is unclear. CDR1 is SGHRS, CDR2 YFSETQ, per germline. The CDR3 extends over 9 amino acids. V was shortened by 9 bases and J by 17 bases, with 14 bases between the two germline ends. CDR3 bases: TGCGCCACCCGTTTGGCCTTTTTTTTT. The encoded protein is CATRLAFFF.

The chain carries TRBV29-1 and TRBJ1-2, with unresolved D. From germline, CDR1 is SQVTM and CDR2 ANQGSEA. Trimming left V 8 bases short and J 0 bases short, with 13 bases between. This CDR3 has 13 residues. The CDR3 DNA sequence: TGCAGCACAACCGGAGGATCTAACTATGGCTACACCTTC. Translated: CSTTGGSNYGYTF. Using reference TRBV29-1 and TRBJ1-2 for the parts outside the CDR3, the full variable domain is SAVISQKPSRDICQRGTSLTIQCQVDSQVTMMFWYRQQPGQSLTLIATANQGSEATYESGFVIDKFPISRPNLTFSTLTVSNMSPEDSSIYLCSTTGGSNYGYTFGSGTRLTVV.

This chain joins TRBV2 and TRBJ2-1, with 8 bases fitting TRBD1. V gave up 1 base and J gave up 7 bases; unmatched junction bases: 3. The germline CDR1 and CDR2 sequences are SNHLY and FYNNEI. This CDR3 region has 14 residues. Here the CDR3 DNA reads TGTGCCAGCAGTGAAGGGACAGGGAGAAATGAGCAGTTCTTC. Encoded protein: CASSEGTGRNEQFF.

The chain uses TRBV25-1 and TRBJ2-2; 9 nucleotides agree with TRBD2. The junction had 6 bases not matched to a gene; V was cut back by 1 base and J by 3 bases. In germline, CDR1 is MGHDK, CDR2 SYGVNS. This CDR3 has 17 residues. The CDR3 protein is CASSESGLAGYTGELFF. CDR3 coding DNA: TGTGCCAGCAGTGAATCAGGGCTAGCGGGGTACACCGGGGAGCTGTTTTTT.

The sample holds a few counts of this clone. V gene TRBV11-2 combines with J gene TRBJ2-2; D is undetermined. V lost 0 bases and J lost 8, with 7 bases in between. The CDR3 totals 13 residues. Per the germline V gene, CDR1 is SGHAT and CDR2 is FQNNGV. The CDR3 here is CASSLDPGGELFF. The CDR3 bases are TGTGCCAGCAGCTTAGATCCGGGTGGGGAGCTGTTTTTT.

In this sample, this clone turned up a few times. CDR3 protein: CASSVGEYETQYF. CDR3 coding DNA: TGTGCCAGCAGCGTAGGGGAGTACGAGACCCAGTACTTC. V usage is TRBV9 and J usage is TRBJ2-5; D possibly corresponds to TRBD2 (5 bases). In germline, CDR1 is SGDLS, CDR2 YYNGEE. Trimming removed 0 bases from V and 5 bases from J, with 8 bases in between. The CDR3 has 13 amino acids. Variable domain in full (rest from reference TRBV9 and TRBJ2-5): DSGVTQTPKHLITATGQRVTLRCSPRSGDLSVYWYQQSLDQGLQFLIQYYNGEERAKGNILERFSAQQFPDLHSELNLSSLELGDSALYFCASSVGEYETQYFGPGTRLLVL.

The chain carries TRBV5-4 and TRBJ2-1; maybe TRBD1 (6 bases). Germline CDR1 SGHNT, CDR2 YYREEE (reference sequence). Trimming stripped 4 bases from V and 7 bases from J, with 18 bases between. The CDR3 is 15 amino acids. The CDR3 DNA sequence: TGTGCCAGCAGCGCTAAACAGGGTCTCGTTAATGAGCAGTTCTTC. This translates into CASSAKQGLVNEQFF.

The rearrangement uses TRBV7-4 and TRBJ2-7, with D possibly being TRBD1 (6 bases). This CDR3 has 14 amino acids. Germline V lookup: CDR1 SGHVT, CDR2 SQSDAQ. The V and J ends lost 5 bases and 2 bases respectively, with 13 bases between them. For the CDR3, the DNA is TGTGCCAGCAGCCGCCACAGGGTTACCTACGAGCAGTACTTC. Amino acids: CASSRHRVTYEQYF. Combining the CDR3 with reference TRBV7-4 and TRBJ2-7 gives the whole variable domain GAGVSQSPRYKVAKRGRDVALRCDSISGHVTLYWYRQTLGQGSEVLTYSQSDAQRDKSGRPSGRFSAERPERSVSTLKIQRTEQGDSAVYLCASSRHRVTYEQYFGPGTRLTVT.

V usage is TRBV30 and J usage is TRBJ2-1; 8 bases align to TRBD1. The length of the CDR3 is 15 residues. Unmatched junction bases numbered 11, after V lost 1 base and J lost 9 bases. The germline CDR1 and CDR2 sequences are GTSNPN and SVGIG (reference sequence). The CDR3 DNA sequence: TGTGCCTGGAGTGGGGCTGAAGGACAGGGAATTGAGCAGTTCTTC. Its translation: CAWSGAEGQGIEQFF.

A single count supports this clone. The chain has TRBV13 and TRBJ2-3; the D gene is possibly TRBD2 (6 bases). V lost 0 bases, J lost 4 bases, and 14 bases lay in between. The CDR3 spans 16 residues. Germline CDR1 reads PRHDT; CDR2 reads FYEKMQ (reference sequence). The CDR3: CASSLGHGGRADTQYF. The CDR3, as DNA: TGTGCCAGCAGCTTAGGCCACGGGGGTAGAGCAGATACGCAGTATTTT. Full variable domain (outside the CDR3, taken from reference TRBV13 and TRBJ2-3): AAGVIQSPRHLIKEKRETATLKCYPIPRHDTVYWYQQGPGQDPQFLISFYEKMQSDKGSIPDRFSAQQFSDYHSELNMSSLELGDSALYFCASSLGHGGRADTQYFGPGTRLTVL.

The chain has TRBV30 and TRBJ1-1, with D unclear. This CDR3 has 13 amino acids. The germline V gene has CDR1 GTSNPN and CDR2 SVGIG (reference sequence). The ends were cut back, 0 bases at V and 8 bases at J, with 13 bases in the middle. Here the CDR3 reads CAWSVHPAGEAFF. The DNA for the CDR3 is TGTGCCTGGAGTGTACATCCGGCAGGAGAAGCTTTCTTT.

CDR3 in amino acids: CATRQGAGTEAFF. In DNA form, the CDR3 reads TGTGCCACCAGACAGGGGGCCGGAACTGAAGCTTTCTTT. This chain joins TRBV24-1 and TRBJ1-1; 9 bases are a match to TRBD1. The CDR3 is 13 residues long. The V segment lost 7 bases and the J segment 5 bases; nucleotides outside the gene matches: 4. Germline assignment: CDR1 KGHDR and CDR2 SFDVKD.